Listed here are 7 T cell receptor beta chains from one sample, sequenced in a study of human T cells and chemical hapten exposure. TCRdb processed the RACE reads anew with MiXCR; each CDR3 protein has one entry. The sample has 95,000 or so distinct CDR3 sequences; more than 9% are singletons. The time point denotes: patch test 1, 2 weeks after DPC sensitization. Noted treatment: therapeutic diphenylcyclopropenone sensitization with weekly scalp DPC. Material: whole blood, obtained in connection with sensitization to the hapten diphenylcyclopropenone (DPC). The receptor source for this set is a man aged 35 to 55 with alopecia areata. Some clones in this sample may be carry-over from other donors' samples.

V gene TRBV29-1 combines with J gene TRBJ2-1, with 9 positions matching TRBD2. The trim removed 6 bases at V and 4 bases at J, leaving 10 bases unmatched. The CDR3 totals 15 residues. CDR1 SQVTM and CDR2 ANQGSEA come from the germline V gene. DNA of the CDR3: TGCAGCGTAGGCATACTAGCGGGCCCGTACAATGAGCAGTTCTTC. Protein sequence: CSVGILAGPYNEQFF.

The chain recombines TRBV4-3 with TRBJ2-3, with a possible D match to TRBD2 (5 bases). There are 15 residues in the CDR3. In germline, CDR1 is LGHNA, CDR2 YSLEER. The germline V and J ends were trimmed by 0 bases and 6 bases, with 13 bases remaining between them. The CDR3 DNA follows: TGCGCCAGCAGCCAAGATGGAAGCGGTTTCGATACGCAGTATTTT. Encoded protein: CASSQDGSGFDTQYF.

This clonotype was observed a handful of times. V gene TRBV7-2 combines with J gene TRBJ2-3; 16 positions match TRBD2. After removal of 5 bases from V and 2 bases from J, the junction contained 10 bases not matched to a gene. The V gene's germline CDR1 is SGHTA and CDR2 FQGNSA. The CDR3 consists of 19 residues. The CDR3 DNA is TGTGCCAGCAGCCCATTACCGGGACTAGCGGGAGGGCCCACAGATACGCAGTATTTT. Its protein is CASSPLPGLAGGPTDTQYF.

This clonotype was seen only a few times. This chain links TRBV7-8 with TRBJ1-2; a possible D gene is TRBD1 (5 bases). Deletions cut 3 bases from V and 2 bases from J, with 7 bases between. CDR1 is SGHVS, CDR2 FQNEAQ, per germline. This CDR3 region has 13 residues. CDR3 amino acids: CASSFDRNYGYTF. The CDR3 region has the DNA TGTGCCAGCAGCTTCGACAGAAACTATGGCTACACCTTC.

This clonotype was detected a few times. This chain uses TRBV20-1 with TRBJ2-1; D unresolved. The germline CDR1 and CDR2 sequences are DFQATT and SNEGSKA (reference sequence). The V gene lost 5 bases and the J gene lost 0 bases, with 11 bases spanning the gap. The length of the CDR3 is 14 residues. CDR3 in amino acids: CSAGGDSSYNEQFF. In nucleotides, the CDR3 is TGCAGTGCTGGCGGAGATAGCTCCTACAATGAGCAGTTCTTC.

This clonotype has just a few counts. Here the CDR3 DNA reads TGTGCCATCAGTAGACTAGCGGGAGGCCTCACCGGGGAGCTGTTTTTT. Protein: CAISRLAGGLTGELFF. This chain joins TRBV10-3 and TRBJ2-2; 13 bases agree with TRBD2. This CDR3 contains 16 residues. CDR1 ENHRY and CDR2 SYGVKD come from the germline V gene. V lost 5 bases, J lost 4 bases, and 4 bases stayed unmatched.

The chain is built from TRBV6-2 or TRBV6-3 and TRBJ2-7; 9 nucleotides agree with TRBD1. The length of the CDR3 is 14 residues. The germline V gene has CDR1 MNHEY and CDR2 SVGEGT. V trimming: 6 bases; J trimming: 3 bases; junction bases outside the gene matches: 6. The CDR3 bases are TGTGCCAGCAGGAACGGACAGGGGAGCTACGAGCAGTACGTC. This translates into CASRNGQGSYEQYV.